The TCR beta chain under discussion was sequenced for a study of human T cells and chemical hapten exposure. Across the study: From small differences in pooled library volume came most of the variation in per-sample TCR yields.

Total RNA came from unfractionated whole blood. Individual cDNA molecules in this library carried unique molecular identifiers. Per the authors' pipeline: Sequenced samples showed a median of approximately 100,000 TCRs each, with counts running from 23,224 to 690,600. TCRdb ran MiXCR on the 5' RACE reads and lists one entry per CDR3 protein. The V and J calls were not made by the authors but by TCRdb's processing. The sample lists roughly 110,000 distinct CDR3 sequences, approximately 20% seen once, with 2.8% in the top ten. CDR1 is SQVTM and CDR2 is ANQGSEA in the germline V gene. The J segment lost 0 bases and the V segment lost 5 bases, leaving 6 bases of the junction unmatched. CDR3 length equals 14 residues. There are a few counts of this clonotype. What it binds is not known. Study findings and constraints: The number of TCRs above 1 in 1000 frequency did not change after DPC sensitization.

The chain carries TRBV29-1 and TRBJ1-1; 7 bases fit TRBD1. The TCR comes from a human donor in good health. The CDR3 region is CSVSGGDMNTEAFF. CDR3 sequence (DNA): TGCAGCGTTTCAGGGGGAGATATGAACACTGAAGCTTTCTTT.